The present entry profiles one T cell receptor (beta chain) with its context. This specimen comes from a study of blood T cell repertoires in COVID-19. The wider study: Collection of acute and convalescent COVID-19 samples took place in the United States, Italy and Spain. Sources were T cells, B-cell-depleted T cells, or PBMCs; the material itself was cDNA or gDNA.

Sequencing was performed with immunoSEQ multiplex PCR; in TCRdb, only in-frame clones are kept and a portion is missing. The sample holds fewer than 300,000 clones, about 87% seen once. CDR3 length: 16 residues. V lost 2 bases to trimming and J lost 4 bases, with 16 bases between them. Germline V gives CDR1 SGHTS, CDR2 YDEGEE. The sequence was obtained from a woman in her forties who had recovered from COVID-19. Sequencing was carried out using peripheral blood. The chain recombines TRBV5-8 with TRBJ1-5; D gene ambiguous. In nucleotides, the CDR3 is TGTGCCAGCAGCTTTAGGGAGGGCGGGCGGAATCAGCCCCAGCATTTT. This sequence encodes CASSFREGGRNQPQHF.